This TCR beta chain was found in a study of T cells after yellow fever vaccination. TCRdb re-analysed the 5' RACE reads in MiXCR, keeping a single row per CDR3 protein. The table shows around 350,000 distinct CDR3 sequences, with 11% occurring only once. CDR1 and CDR2 from the germline V gene are LGHNA and YSLEER. This CDR3 spans 17 amino acids. The V segment lost 1 base and the J segment 3 bases; nucleotides outside the gene matches: 8. The receptor's source is a man younger than 35 who received the YFV17D yellow fever vaccine. This chain connects TRBV4-3 to TRBJ1-4, with TRBD1 matching over 7 bases. The sample was PBMCs, taken on the day of the first yellow fever vaccination. CDR3 DNA sequence: TGCGCCAGCAGCCAAGCAAGTTCTGGGACAGCTAATGAAAAACTGTTTTTT. Translating gives CASSQASSGTANEKLFF.